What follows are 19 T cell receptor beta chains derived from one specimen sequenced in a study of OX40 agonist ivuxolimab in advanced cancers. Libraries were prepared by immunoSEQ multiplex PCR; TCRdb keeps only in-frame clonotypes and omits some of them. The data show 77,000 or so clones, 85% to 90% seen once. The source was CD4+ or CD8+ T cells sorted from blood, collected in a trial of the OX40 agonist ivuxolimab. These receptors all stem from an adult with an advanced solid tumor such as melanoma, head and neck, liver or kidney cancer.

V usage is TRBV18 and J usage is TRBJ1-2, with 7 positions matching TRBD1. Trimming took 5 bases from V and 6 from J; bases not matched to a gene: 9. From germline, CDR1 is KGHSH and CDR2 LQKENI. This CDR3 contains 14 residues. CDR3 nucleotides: TGTGCCAGCTCAAATCCGGGACAGTATCATGGCTACACCTTC. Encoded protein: CASSNPGQYHGYTF.

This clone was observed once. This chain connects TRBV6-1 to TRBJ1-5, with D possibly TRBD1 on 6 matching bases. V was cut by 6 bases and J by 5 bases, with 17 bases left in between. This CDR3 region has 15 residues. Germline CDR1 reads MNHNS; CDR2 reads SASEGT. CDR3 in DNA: TGTGCCAGCAGCTACGGACAGTCTCATGATCAGCCCCAGCATTTT. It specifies CASSYGQSHDQPQHF.

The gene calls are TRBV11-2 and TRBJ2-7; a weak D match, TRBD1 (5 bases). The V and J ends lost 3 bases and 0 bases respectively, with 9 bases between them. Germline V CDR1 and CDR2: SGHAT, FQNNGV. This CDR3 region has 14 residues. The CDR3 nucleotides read TGTGCCAGCAGCTTGGACATATACTCCTACGAGCAGTACTTC. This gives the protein CASSLDIYSYEQYF.

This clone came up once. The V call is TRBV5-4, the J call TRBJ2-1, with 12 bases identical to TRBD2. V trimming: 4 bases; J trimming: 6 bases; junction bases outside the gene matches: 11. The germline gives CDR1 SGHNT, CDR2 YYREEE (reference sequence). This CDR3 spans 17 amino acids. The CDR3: CASSPPSASGRGNEQFF. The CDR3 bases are TGTGCCAGCAGCCCCCCCTCGGCTAGCGGGAGGGGCAATGAGCAGTTCTTC.

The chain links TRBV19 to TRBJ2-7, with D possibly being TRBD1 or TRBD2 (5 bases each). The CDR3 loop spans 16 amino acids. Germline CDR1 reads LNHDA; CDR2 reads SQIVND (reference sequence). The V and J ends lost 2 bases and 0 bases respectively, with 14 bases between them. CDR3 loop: CASSIMSRGASYEQYF. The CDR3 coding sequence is TGTGCCAGTAGTATAATGTCTCGAGGGGCCTCCTACGAGCAGTACTTC.

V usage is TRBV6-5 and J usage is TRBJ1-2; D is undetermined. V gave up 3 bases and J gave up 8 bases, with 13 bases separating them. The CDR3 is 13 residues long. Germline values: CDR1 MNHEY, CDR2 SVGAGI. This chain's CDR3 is CASSYGRALGYTF. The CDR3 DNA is TGTGCCAGCAGTTATGGTAGGGCCCTCGGCTACACCTTC.

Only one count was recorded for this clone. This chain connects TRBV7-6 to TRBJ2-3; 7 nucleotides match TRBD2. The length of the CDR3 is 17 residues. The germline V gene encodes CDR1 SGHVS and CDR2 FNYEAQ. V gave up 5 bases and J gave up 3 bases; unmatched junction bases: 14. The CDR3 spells CASSPLGWGGRTDTQYF. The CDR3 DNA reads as TGTGCCAGCAGCCCACTTGGGTGGGGAGGGAGGACAGATACGCAGTATTTT.

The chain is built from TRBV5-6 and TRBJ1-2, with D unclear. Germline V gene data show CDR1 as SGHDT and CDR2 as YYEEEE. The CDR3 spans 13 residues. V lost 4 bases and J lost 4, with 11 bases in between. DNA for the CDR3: TGTGCCAGCAGCCGCCCTGGTATCTATGGCTACACCTTC. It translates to CASSRPGIYGYTF.

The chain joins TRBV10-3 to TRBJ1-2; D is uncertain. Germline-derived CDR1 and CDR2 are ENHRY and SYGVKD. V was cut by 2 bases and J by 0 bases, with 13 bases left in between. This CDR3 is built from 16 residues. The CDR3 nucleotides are TGTGCCATCAGTGAGCCCCTCGAGGGTGCTAACTATGGCTACACCTTC. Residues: CAISEPLEGANYGYTF.

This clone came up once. CDR3 loop: CASSERPGLTEQFF. The CDR3 DNA is TGCGCCAGCAGTGAGAGGCCAGGGTTGACTGAGCAGTTCTTC. The genes are TRBV10-1 and TRBJ2-1, with D perhaps matching TRBD1 (5 bases). Per germline, CDR1 WNHNN and CDR2 SYGVQD (reference sequence). The CDR3 length is 14 residues. Trimming shortened V by 2 bases and J by 9 bases, and 14 bases separated the two germline ends.

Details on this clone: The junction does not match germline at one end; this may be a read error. In DNA form, the CDR3 reads TGTGCCAGCTGTAAAGGGCAATCTTCTAAAGAAAAACTGTTTTTT. Translating gives CASCKGQSSKEKLFF. The chain employs TRBV6-6 and TRBJ1-4; D gene uncertain. Germline V gives CDR1 MNHNY, CDR2 SVGAGI (reference sequence). This CDR3 has 15 amino acids.

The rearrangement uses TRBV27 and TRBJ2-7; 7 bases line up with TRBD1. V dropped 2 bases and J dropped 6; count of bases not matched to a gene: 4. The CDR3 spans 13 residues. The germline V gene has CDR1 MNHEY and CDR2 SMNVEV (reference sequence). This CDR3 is CASSLGDSREQYF. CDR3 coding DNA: TGTGCCAGCAGTTTAGGGGACAGCCGCGAGCAGTACTTC.

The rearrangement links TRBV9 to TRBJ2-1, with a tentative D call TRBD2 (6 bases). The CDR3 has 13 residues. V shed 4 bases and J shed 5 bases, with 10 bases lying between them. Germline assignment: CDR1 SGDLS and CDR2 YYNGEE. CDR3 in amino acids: CASSTGLHNEQFF. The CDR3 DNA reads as TGTGCCAGCAGCACGGGACTCCACAATGAGCAGTTCTTC. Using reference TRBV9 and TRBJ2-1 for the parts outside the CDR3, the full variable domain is DSGVTQTPKHLITATGQRVTLRCSPRSGDLSVYWYQQSLDQGLQFLIQYYNGEERAKGNILERFSAQQFPDLHSELNLSSLELGDSALYFCASSTGLHNEQFFGPGTRLTVL.

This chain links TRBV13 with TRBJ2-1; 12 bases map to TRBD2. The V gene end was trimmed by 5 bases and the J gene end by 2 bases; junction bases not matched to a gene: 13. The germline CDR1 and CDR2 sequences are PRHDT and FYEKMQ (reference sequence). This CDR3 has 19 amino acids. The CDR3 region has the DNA TGTGCCAGCAGCACCCTTGGACTAGCGGGAACGTGGCCCTACAATGAGCAGTTCTTC. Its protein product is CASSTLGLAGTWPYNEQFF.

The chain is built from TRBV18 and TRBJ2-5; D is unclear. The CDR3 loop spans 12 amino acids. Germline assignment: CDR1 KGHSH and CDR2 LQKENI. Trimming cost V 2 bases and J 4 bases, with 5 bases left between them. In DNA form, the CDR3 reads TGTGCCAGCTCACCATACCCAGAGACCCAGTACTTC. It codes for CASSPYPETQYF.

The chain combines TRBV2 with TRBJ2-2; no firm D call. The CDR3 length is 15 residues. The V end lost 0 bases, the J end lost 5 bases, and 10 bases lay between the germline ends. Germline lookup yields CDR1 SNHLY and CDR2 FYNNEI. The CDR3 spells CASSEAPHPTGELFF. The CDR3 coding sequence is TGTGCCAGCAGTGAAGCGCCGCACCCGACCGGGGAGCTGTTTTTT.

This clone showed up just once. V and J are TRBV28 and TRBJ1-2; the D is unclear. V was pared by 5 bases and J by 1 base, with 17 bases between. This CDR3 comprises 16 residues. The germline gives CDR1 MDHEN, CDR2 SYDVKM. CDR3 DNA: TGTGCCAGCAGTCCAATAGACACCGAGCTTAACTATGGCTACACCTTC. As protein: CASSPIDTELNYGYTF.

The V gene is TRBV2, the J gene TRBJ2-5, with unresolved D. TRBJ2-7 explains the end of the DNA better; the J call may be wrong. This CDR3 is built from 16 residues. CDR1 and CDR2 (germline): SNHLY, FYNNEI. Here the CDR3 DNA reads TGTGCCAGCAGTGAGACATTCCGATCCGCCTCCTACGAGCAGTACTTC. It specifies CASSETFRSASYEQYF.

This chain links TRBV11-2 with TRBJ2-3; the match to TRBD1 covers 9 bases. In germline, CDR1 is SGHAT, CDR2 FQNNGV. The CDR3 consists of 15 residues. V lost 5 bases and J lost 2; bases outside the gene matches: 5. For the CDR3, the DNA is TGTGCCAGCAGCCTCCGGGACAGGGACACAGATACGCAGTATTTT. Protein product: CASSLRDRDTDTQYF.